Following are 5 T cell receptor beta chains from one sample sequenced in a study of CD8+CD57+ T cells in acquired aplastic anemia. Researchers used genomic DNA as the template to profile TCR beta VDJ and CDR3. TCRdb called the reads again in MiXCR, with one record for every CDR3 protein. The sample records around 170,000 distinct CDR3 sequences, roughly half being singletons. For sequencing, patients were chosen who had shown expansion of CD8+CD57+ cells by flow cytometry. The sequenced sample was sorted CD4+, CD8+, or CD8+CD57+ T cells (not recorded which) from PBMCs. The source of these receptors is a human donor with aplastic anemia.

This clonotype was seen more than once but under ten times. The chain employs TRBV15 and TRBJ1-2; 9 bases are a match to TRBD1. V shed 3 bases, J shed 4 bases, and the junction held 3 bases outside the gene matches. The CDR3 extends over 14 amino acids. Per germline, CDR1 LNHNV and CDR2 YYDKDF (reference sequence). CDR3 protein: CATSSRGQGYGYTF. In DNA, the CDR3 is TGTGCCACCAGCAGCCGGGGACAGGGCTATGGCTACACCTTC.

The V call is TRBV20-1, the J call TRBJ2-7; possibly TRBD2 for D (6 bases). V lost 1 base and J lost 2, with 12 bases in between. CDR3 size: 14 residues. Germline V CDR1 and CDR2: DFQATT, SNEGSKA (reference sequence). CDR3 residues: CSARGPGLAYEQYV. For the CDR3, the DNA is TGCAGTGCTAGAGGTCCGGGACTTGCCTACGAGCAGTACGTC.

This sequence joins TRBV15 and TRBJ1-3; TRBD1 aligns across 7 bases. This CDR3 is built from 15 residues. Germline-derived CDR1 and CDR2 are LNHNV and YYDKDF (reference sequence). Unmatched junction bases numbered 4, after V lost 1 base and J lost 4 bases. The CDR3 protein is CATSRGSGGGNTIYF. In DNA form, the CDR3 reads TGTGCCACCAGCAGAGGGTCAGGGGGAGGAAACACCATATATTTT. Looking up the rest from reference TRBV15 and TRBJ1-3 gives the full variable domain: DAMVIQNPRYQVTQFGKPVTLSCSQTLNHNVMYWYQQKSSQAPKLLFHYYDKDFNNEADTPDNFQSRRPNTSFCFLDIRSPGLGDTAMYLCATSRGSGGGNTIYFGEGSWLTVV.

The sample holds many counts of this clonotype. The chain couples TRBV6-4 to TRBJ2-7, with D perhaps TRBD1 or TRBD2 (5 bases each). The V gene lost 5 bases and the J gene lost 9 bases, with 17 bases spanning the gap. Germline-derived CDR1 and CDR2 are MRHNA and SNTAGT. The CDR3 extends over 13 amino acids. CDR3 region: CASSRDLFGVQYF. CDR3 in DNA: TGTGCCAGCAGTCGGGACCTCTTTGGGGTGCAGTACTTC.

V usage is TRBV5-1 and J usage is TRBJ2-7; TRBD1 is a possible D gene (6 bases). Trimming removed 4 bases from V and 1 base from J, with 15 bases in between. Germline values: CDR1 SGHRS, CDR2 YFSETQ. The CDR3 has 15 residues. CDR3 DNA sequence: TGCGCCAGCAGCCACCAGGGGATTGCGTCCTACGAGCAGTACTTC. Encoded protein: CASSHQGIASYEQYF.